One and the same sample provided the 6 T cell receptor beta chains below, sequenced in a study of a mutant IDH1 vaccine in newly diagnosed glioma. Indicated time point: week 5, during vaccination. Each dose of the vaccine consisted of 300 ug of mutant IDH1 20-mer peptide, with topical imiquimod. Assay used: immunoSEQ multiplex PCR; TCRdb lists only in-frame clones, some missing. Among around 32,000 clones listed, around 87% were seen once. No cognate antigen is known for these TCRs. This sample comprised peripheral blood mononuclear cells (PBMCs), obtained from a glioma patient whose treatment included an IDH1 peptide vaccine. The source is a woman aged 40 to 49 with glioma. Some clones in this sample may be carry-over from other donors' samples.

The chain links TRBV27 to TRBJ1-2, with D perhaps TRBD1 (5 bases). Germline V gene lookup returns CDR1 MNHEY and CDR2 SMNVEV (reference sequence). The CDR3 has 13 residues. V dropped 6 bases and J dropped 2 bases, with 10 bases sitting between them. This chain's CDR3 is CASSTGANYGYTF. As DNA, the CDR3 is TGTGCCAGCAGCACAGGAGCAAACTATGGCTACACCTTC.

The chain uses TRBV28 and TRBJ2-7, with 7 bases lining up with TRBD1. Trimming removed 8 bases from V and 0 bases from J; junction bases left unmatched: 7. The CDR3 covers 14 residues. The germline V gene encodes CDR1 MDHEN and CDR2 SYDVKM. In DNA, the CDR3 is TGTGCCAGCGGCGACAGGGTAAGCTCCTACGAGCAGTACTTC. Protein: CASGDRVSSYEQYF. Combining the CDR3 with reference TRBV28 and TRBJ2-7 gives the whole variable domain DVKVTQSSRYLVKRTGEKVFLECVQDMDHENMFWYRQDPGLGLRLIYFSYDVKMKEKGDIPEGYSVSREKKERFSLILESASTNQTSMYLCASGDRVSSYEQYFGPGTRLTVT.

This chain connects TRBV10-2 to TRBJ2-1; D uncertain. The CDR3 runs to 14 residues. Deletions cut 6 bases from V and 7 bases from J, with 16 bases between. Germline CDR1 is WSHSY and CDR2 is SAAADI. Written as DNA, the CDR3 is TGCGCCAGCAGCCTTAGTATGACCGTGAATGAGCAGTTCTTC. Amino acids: CASSLSMTVNEQFF.

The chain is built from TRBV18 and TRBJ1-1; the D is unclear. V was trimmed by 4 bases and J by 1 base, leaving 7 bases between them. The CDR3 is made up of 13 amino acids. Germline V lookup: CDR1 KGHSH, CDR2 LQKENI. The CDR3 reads CASSLDWNTEAFF. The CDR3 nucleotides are TGTGCCAGCTCACTAGACTGGAACACTGAAGCTTTCTTT. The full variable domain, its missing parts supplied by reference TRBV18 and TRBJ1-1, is NAGVMQNPRHLVRRRGQEARLRCSPMKGHSHVYWYRQLPEEGLKFMVYLQKENIIDESGMPKERFSAEFPKEGPSILRIQQVVRGDSAAYFCASSLDWNTEAFFGQGTRLTVV.

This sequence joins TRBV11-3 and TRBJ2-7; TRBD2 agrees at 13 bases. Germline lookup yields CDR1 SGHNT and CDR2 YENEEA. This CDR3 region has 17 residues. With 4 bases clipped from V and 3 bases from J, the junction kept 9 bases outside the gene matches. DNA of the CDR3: TGTGCCAGCAGCTCCGAACGAGGACTAGCGGGAGTCTACGAGCAGTACTTC. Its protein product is CASSSERGLAGVYEQYF.

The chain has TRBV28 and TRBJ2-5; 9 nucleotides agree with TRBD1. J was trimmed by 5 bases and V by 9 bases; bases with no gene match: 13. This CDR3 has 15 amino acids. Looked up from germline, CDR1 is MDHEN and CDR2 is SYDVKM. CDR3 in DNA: TGTGCCAGTCACGGGTCAGGGACAGGGTCTGAGACCCAGTACTTC. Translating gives CASHGSGTGSETQYF.